These 10 T cell receptor beta chains were sequenced from one sample in a study of vaccination effects on CD4 cells after COVID-19. Their recognized antigens are unknown. Only in-frame clones appear in the TCRdb table, and some are missing; sequencing was by immunoSEQ multiplex PCR. The sample lists 55,000 to 90,000 clones; 65% to 85% were seen once. Expansion of antigen-specific CD4+ T cells with viral peptide pools was carried out by the ViraFEST assay before sequencing. After less than 11 days in culture, the CD4+ T cells were isolated. The person had PCR-confirmed SARS-CoV-2 infection between March and December 2020. The starting material was CD4+ T cells from PBMCs cultured with HIV peptides, obtained before COVID-19 vaccination. Subset denoted: HIV-1 Nef peptide pool negative control/reference culture. The receptor source for this set is a human donor who had a prior SARS-CoV-2 infection.

This chain uses TRBV28 with TRBJ2-1, with 8 bases aligning to TRBD1. CDR3 size: 16 residues. J gave up 2 bases and V 5 bases, and 8 bases lay outside the gene matches. CDR1 and CDR2 from the germline V gene are MDHEN and SYDVKM. The CDR3 sequence is CASSTPGTGTYNEQFF. DNA for the CDR3: TGTGCCAGCAGTACCCCCGGGACAGGTACCTACAATGAGCAGTTCTTC.

This clone was counted a few times. This chain links TRBV6-1 with TRBJ1-1; D is unclear. CDR1 is MNHNS, CDR2 SASEGT, per germline. The length of the CDR3 is 15 residues. V was clipped by 0 bases and J by 6 bases, with 14 bases between them. The CDR3: CASSEAGGSGAEAFF. In nucleotides, the CDR3 is TGTGCCAGCAGTGAAGCAGGCGGGTCGGGCGCTGAAGCTTTCTTT.

This clone turned up a few times. The junction differs from germline at one of its ends, possibly a read error. The chain employs TRBV11-2 and TRBJ2-1; 7 bases align to TRBD1. Germline loops: CDR1 SGHAT, CDR2 FQNNGV. The CDR3 has 15 residues. Written as DNA, the CDR3 is TGTGCCAGCAGCGCAAGGACAGGATCCTCCAATGAGCAGTTCTTC. This sequence encodes CASSARTGSSNEQFF. Using reference TRBV11-2 and TRBJ2-1 for the parts outside the CDR3, the full variable domain is EAGVAQSPRYKIIEKRQSVAFWCNPISGHATLYWYQQILGQGPKLLIQFQNNGVVDDSQLPKDRFSAERLKGVDSTLKIQPAKLEDSAVYLCASSARTGSSNEQFFGPGTRLTVL.

This sequence joins TRBV10-3 and TRBJ2-1; D is unclear. CDR1 and CDR2 (germline): ENHRY, SYGVKD. V lost 3 bases and J lost 5, with 11 bases in between. CDR3 length: 14 residues. The CDR3 loop is CAISDRVADNEQFF. CDR3 coding DNA: TGTGCCATCAGTGATCGGGTAGCCGACAATGAGCAGTTCTTC.

The chain links TRBV2 to TRBJ2-6, with D perhaps matching TRBD2 (6 bases). The CDR3 loop spans 16 amino acids. Trimming pared 7 bases from V and 2 bases from J, leaving 15 bases between. The germline CDR1 and CDR2 sequences are SNHLY and FYNNEI. CDR3 DNA: TGTGCCAGCACCCGGGACTCACAAGCTGGGGCCAACGTCCTGACTTTC. It specifies CASTRDSQAGANVLTF.

The chain is built from TRBV11-3 and TRBJ2-2; D is unclear. V lost 4 bases and J 6 bases, leaving 9 bases between the germline ends. There are 13 residues in the CDR3. CDR1 is SGHNT, CDR2 YENEEA, per germline. This CDR3 is CASSSGRSGELFF. CDR3 coding DNA: TGTGCCAGCAGCTCCGGACGGTCCGGGGAGCTGTTTTTT.

The V and J genes are TRBV7-2 and TRBJ2-7; 8 positions match TRBD2. CDR1 and CDR2 (germline): SGHTA, FQGNSA. The CDR3 extends over 14 amino acids. The trim removed 2 bases at V and 7 bases at J, leaving 7 bases unmatched. The CDR3 region has the DNA TGTGCCAGCAGCTTATCGCGGGGGGCGATTGAGCAGTACTTC. Translated: CASSLSRGAIEQYF.

This clone showed up just once. The gene calls are TRBV2 and TRBJ1-2; 8 bases are a match to TRBD1. The ends lost 3 bases at V and 4 bases at J; junction bases unmatched: 10. CDR1 is SNHLY and CDR2 is FYNNEI in the germline V gene. The CDR3 contains 16 residues. CDR3 sequence reads: CASSEGPGGILYGYTF. CDR3 bases: TGTGCCAGCAGTGAGGGCCCAGGGGGCATACTCTATGGCTACACCTTC.

The chain links TRBV5-4 to TRBJ2-7, with a possible D match to TRBD2 (5 bases). The CDR3 runs to 14 residues. Germline V gene sequence: CDR1 SGHNT, CDR2 YYREEE (reference sequence). V lost 4 bases to trimming and J lost 3 bases, with 14 bases between them. The CDR3: CASSPTSGHYEQYF. CDR3 nucleotides: TGTGCCAGCAGCCCTACTAGTGGTCACTACGAGCAGTACTTC.

This clone was detected ten times or more. The rearrangement links TRBV12-3 or TRBV12-4 to TRBJ2-2, with D possibly matching TRBD2 (6 bases). The CDR3 consists of 13 residues. V gave up 6 bases and J gave up 6 bases, with 11 bases separating them. The CDR3 nucleotides are TGTGCCAGCAGCAGACTAGAATCCGGGGAGCTGTTTTTT. Its protein product is CASSRLESGELFF.